Presented here are 25 T cell receptor beta chains from one specimen sequenced in a study of blood T cell repertoires in COVID-19. Assay used: immunoSEQ multiplex PCR; TCRdb lists only in-frame clones, some missing. The sample has about 24,000 clones; approximately 80% are singletons. The sample comprised peripheral blood. These receptors were obtained from a man between 65 and 85 years old with acute or convalescent COVID-19.

This chain links TRBV7-2 with TRBJ2-7; 9 bases line up with TRBD2. Germline lookup yields CDR1 SGHTA and CDR2 FQGNSA. Trimming cost V 4 bases and J 4 bases; bases outside gene matches: 8. The CDR3 length is 15 residues. The CDR3 is CASSYMAGGGYEQYF. CDR3 coding DNA: TGTGCCAGCAGCTACATGGCGGGAGGGGGATACGAGCAGTACTTC.

The chain is built from TRBV11-2 and TRBJ1-1, with D tentatively TRBD1 (6 bases). Germline loops: CDR1 SGHAT, CDR2 FQNNGV. The CDR3 has 14 amino acids. V was shortened by 4 bases and J by 11 bases, with 20 bases between the two germline ends. This CDR3 reads CASSSLDSRGNAFF. Here the CDR3 DNA reads TGTGCCAGCAGCTCCTTGGACTCTAGGGGGAACGCTTTCTTT.

The chain uses TRBV30 and TRBJ1-5; D uncertain. Germline V gene sequence: CDR1 GTSNPN, CDR2 SVGIG (reference sequence). This CDR3 contains 15 residues. V shed 0 bases and J shed 0 bases, with 9 bases lying between them. CDR3 in amino acids: CAWSVPPYSNQPQHF. CDR3 bases: TGTGCCTGGAGTGTACCCCCCTATAGCAATCAGCCCCAGCATTTT.

The V and J genes are TRBV12-3 or TRBV12-4 and TRBJ1-1, with D possibly being TRBD1 (6 bases). The CDR3 covers 13 residues. The V and J ends lost 6 bases and 7 bases respectively, with 15 bases between them. This CDR3 reads CASSLREGGEAFF. CDR3 nucleotides: TGTGCCAGCAGCCTTCGGGAGGGGGGTGAAGCTTTCTTT.

This sequence joins TRBV18 and TRBJ1-1, with D unresolved. The CDR3 spans 15 residues. In germline, CDR1 is KGHSH, CDR2 LQKENI. Between the trimmed V and J ends, which lost 3 bases and 5 bases, there was a span of 16 bases. CDR3 nucleotides: TGTGCCAGCTCACCTTCCGGGATCTCGGGGACTGAAGCTTTCTTT. It codes for CASSPSGISGTEAFF.

The chain has TRBV14 and TRBJ2-5, with no clear D. CDR1 is SGHDN, CDR2 FVKESK, per germline. The length of the CDR3 is 15 residues. The V and J ends lost 4 bases and 5 bases respectively, with 17 bases between them. CDR3 in amino acids: CASSRMDSGGETQYF. CDR3 DNA: TGTGCCAGCAGCCGCATGGATTCGGGTGGGGAGACCCAGTACTTC. Supplemented by reference TRBV14 and TRBJ2-5, the full variable domain reads EAGVTQFPSHSVIEKGQTVTLRCDPISGHDNLYWYRRVMGKEIKFLLHFVKESKQDESGMPNNRFLAERTGGTYSTLKVQPAELEDSGVYFCASSRMDSGGETQYFGPGTRLLVL.

The chain uses TRBV6-5 and TRBJ1-5; D is unresolved. Trimming removed 4 bases at V and 2 bases at J, with 12 bases between. This CDR3 contains 15 residues. Germline V lookup: CDR1 MNHEY, CDR2 SVGAGI. For the CDR3, the DNA is TGTGCCAGCAGTTCGGCAGGTTCGGGCAATCAGCCCCAGCATTTT. This codes for CASSSAGSGNQPQHF.

V usage is TRBV6-5 and J usage is TRBJ1-3, with D tentatively TRBD1 (6 bases). The CDR3 is made up of 16 amino acids. Trimming cost V 2 bases and J 0 bases, with 11 bases left between them. Germline CDR1 and CDR2: MNHEY and SVGAGI. CDR3 amino acids: CASSYLGGHSGNTIYF. In DNA, the CDR3 is TGTGCCAGCAGTTACCTCGGGGGGCACTCTGGAAACACCATATATTTT.

This clone was counted between two and nine times. The gene calls are TRBV5-8 and TRBJ2-7; D is undetermined. The CDR3 loop spans 12 amino acids. The V end lost 4 bases, the J end lost 4 bases, and 9 bases lay between the germline ends. The germline CDR1 and CDR2 sequences are SGHTS and YDEGEE. The CDR3 reads CASSPLYYEQYF. Written as DNA, the CDR3 is TGTGCCAGCAGCCCCCTATATTACGAGCAGTACTTC. The full variable domain, with the rest looked up from reference TRBV5-8 and TRBJ2-7, is EAGVTQSPTHLIKTRGQQATLRCSPISGHTSVYWYQQALGLGLQFLLWYDEGEERNRGNFPPRFSGRQFPNYSSELNVNALELEDSALYLCASSPLYYEQYFGPGTRLTVT.

This sequence joins TRBV30 and TRBJ2-2, with 7 positions matching TRBD2. The length of the CDR3 is 14 residues. After removal of 3 bases from V and 3 bases from J, the junction contained 4 bases not matched to a gene. CDR1 is GTSNPN, CDR2 SVGIG, per germline (reference sequence). The CDR3 region is CAWSGGRYTGELFF. CDR3 coding DNA: TGTGCCTGGAGCGGGGGGAGGTACACCGGGGAGCTGTTTTTT.

V and J are TRBV19 and TRBJ1-5; D may be TRBD1 (5 bases). This CDR3 is built from 15 residues. Germline CDR1 and CDR2: LNHDA and SQIVND (reference sequence). The germline V and J ends were trimmed by 7 bases and 9 bases, with 22 bases remaining between them. The CDR3 DNA reads as TGTGCCAGTAAACCTTTCGGGGGGTCTTTCGGGCCCCAGCATTTT. Translated: CASKPFGGSFGPQHF.

The V call is TRBV29-1, the J call TRBJ2-6; D is possibly TRBD1 (5 bases). This CDR3 has 14 amino acids. V lost 7 bases to trimming and J lost 0 bases, with 10 bases between them. Germline CDR1 and CDR2: SQVTM and ANQGSEA. CDR3 coding DNA: TGCAGCGCCGCAGGGTCCTCTGGGGCCAACGTCCTGACTTTC. Translation: CSAAGSSGANVLTF.

This rearrangement joins TRBV9 to TRBJ1-4; 8 nucleotides align to TRBD1. With V trimmed by 4 bases and J by 8 bases, 10 bases remained unmatched. Germline CDR1 is SGDLS and CDR2 is YYNGEE. The CDR3 is 15 residues long. CDR3: CASSLDRDRGEKLFF. In DNA form, the CDR3 reads TGTGCCAGCAGCCTGGACAGGGACCGCGGGGAAAAACTGTTTTTT. Using reference TRBV9 and TRBJ1-4 for the parts outside the CDR3, the full variable domain is DSGVTQTPKHLITATGQRVTLRCSPRSGDLSVYWYQQSLDQGLQFLIQYYNGEERAKGNILERFSAQQFPDLHSELNLSSLELGDSALYFCASSLDRDRGEKLFFGSGTQLSVL.

The chain is built from TRBV10-3 and TRBJ1-2; TRBD1 is a possible D gene (5 bases). Trimming pared 0 bases from V and 9 bases from J, leaving 8 bases between. The CDR3 runs to 12 residues. Germline CDR1 and CDR2: ENHRY and SYGVKD. CDR3 nucleotide sequence: TGTGCCATCAGTGAGTCGGACACGCGCTACACCTTC. The encoded protein is CAISESDTRYTF.

The chain links TRBV5-1 to TRBJ2-7, with a tentative D call TRBD2 (6 bases). V was shortened by 3 bases and J by 3 bases, with 16 bases between the two germline ends. CDR1 and CDR2 (germline): SGHRS, YFSETQ. The CDR3 has 15 residues. The CDR3 loop is CASSSGLSQSYEQYF. CDR3 coding DNA: TGCGCCAGCAGCTCGGGACTGTCCCAGAGCTACGAGCAGTACTTC.

The V and J genes are TRBV30 and TRBJ1-6; no clear D gene. With 2 bases removed from V and 0 bases from J, the gap between germline ends came to 11 bases. CDR1 GTSNPN and CDR2 SVGIG come from the germline V gene (reference sequence). This CDR3 is built from 16 residues. The DNA of the CDR3 is TGTGCCTGGAGTCGGTGGGAGGGCTCCTATAATTCACCCCTCCACTTT. Its protein is CAWSRWEGSYNSPLHF.

This clone was observed a single time. V gene TRBV19 combines with J gene TRBJ2-1; 10 nucleotides match TRBD2. This CDR3 contains 15 residues. Germline V gene sequence: CDR1 LNHDA, CDR2 SQIVND (reference sequence). The trim removed 5 bases at V and 9 bases at J, leaving 10 bases unmatched. This chain's CDR3 is CASSQAGGPGSEQFF. The CDR3 DNA is TGTGCCAGTAGTCAAGCGGGGGGGCCTGGGAGTGAGCAGTTCTTC.

This chain joins TRBV18 and TRBJ1-1; possibly TRBD1 for D (5 bases). Looked up from germline, CDR1 is KGHSH and CDR2 is LQKENI. V gave up 6 bases and J gave up 0 bases, with 11 bases separating them. CDR3 length: 14 amino acids. This CDR3 is CASSQGPLNTEAFF. DNA of the CDR3: TGTGCCAGCTCCCAGGGCCCGTTGAACACTGAAGCTTTCTTT.

The chain couples TRBV9 to TRBJ2-2; 8 bases match TRBD2. The CDR3 extends over 18 amino acids. Trimming removed 0 bases from V and 4 bases from J; junction bases left unmatched: 11. Per the germline V gene, CDR1 is SGDLS and CDR2 is YYNGEE. The CDR3 DNA sequence: TGTGCCAGCAGCGTAGGAACGGGGGGGCCTGTTGGCACCGGGGAGCTGTTTTTT. Translated, it gives CASSVGTGGPVGTGELFF.

V gene TRBV4-3 combines with J gene TRBJ2-3; TRBD2 is a possible D gene (6 bases). This CDR3 is 16 amino acids long. Trimming took 4 bases from V and 0 from J, leaving 14 bases between them. The V gene's germline CDR1 is LGHNA and CDR2 YSLEER. The CDR3 bases are TGCGCCAGCAGCCCCCCTAGCGAACGGAGCACAGATACGCAGTATTTT. Its translation: CASSPPSERSTDTQYF.

The rearrangement uses TRBV2 and TRBJ2-1; D is undetermined. The V and J ends lost 5 bases and 9 bases respectively, with 17 bases between them. Per germline, CDR1 SNHLY and CDR2 FYNNEI. The CDR3 consists of 14 residues. CDR3 bases: TGTGCCAGCAGTCCCCTGCCTCAAACGGGTGAGCAGTTCTTC. Its translation is CASSPLPQTGEQFF.

J is TRBJ2-7 and V is TRBV10-3; no reliable D call. CDR1 and CDR2 (germline): ENHRY, SYGVKD. The CDR3 runs 14 residues. Trimming left V 7 bases short and J 2 bases short, with 15 bases between. The CDR3 is CAINEDVGTYEQYF. In DNA form, the CDR3 reads TGTGCCATCAACGAGGATGTAGGTACCTACGAGCAGTACTTC.

V gene TRBV30 combines with J gene TRBJ2-1; 11 positions match TRBD2. The CDR3 consists of 18 residues. Germline-derived CDR1 and CDR2 are GTSNPN and SVGIG (reference sequence). V was pared by 1 base and J by 8 bases, with 16 bases of the junction left unmatched. The CDR3: CAWSATRATSGSVDEQFF. The CDR3 bases are TGTGCCTGGAGTGCCACCCGGGCAACTAGCGGGAGTGTTGATGAGCAGTTCTTC.

The J gene is TRBJ2-2, the V gene TRBV7-9; 12 nucleotides match TRBD2. The CDR3 consists of 17 residues. V shed 6 bases and J 0 bases; nucleotides not matched to a gene: 5. The germline gives CDR1 SEHNR, CDR2 FQNEAQ (reference sequence). The CDR3 protein is CASRGTSGPSNTGELFF. Here the CDR3 DNA reads TGTGCCAGCAGGGGGACTAGCGGGCCCTCGAACACCGGGGAGCTGTTTTTT.

The chain couples TRBV6-2 or TRBV6-3 to TRBJ1-5; D unresolved. Germline V gene data show CDR1 as MNHEY and CDR2 as SVGEGT. Between the trimmed V and J ends, which lost 0 bases and 7 bases, there was a span of 7 bases. The CDR3 runs 13 residues. The CDR3 loop is CASSYSSVQPQHF. The DNA of the CDR3 is TGTGCCAGCAGTTACTCTTCGGTACAGCCCCAGCATTTT.